These 15 T cell receptor beta chains came from one sample sequenced in a study of control samples from healthy donors and cancer patients. Libraries were prepared by immunoSEQ multiplex PCR; TCRdb keeps only in-frame clonotypes and omits some of them. Of some 140,000 clones listed, approximately 91% are singletons. The specimen sequenced was blood. The receptors shown here come from a woman aged 30 to 39 in good health.

The chain carries TRBV28 and TRBJ1-2; 8 positions match TRBD1. The CDR3 runs to 14 residues. After removal of 3 bases from V and 8 bases from J, the junction contained 8 bases not matched to a gene. Germline CDR1 reads MDHEN; CDR2 reads SYDVKM. The DNA for the CDR3 is TGTGCCAGCAGTTTCCGGGACAGGCTCAAGGGCTACACCTTC. It is translated as CASSFRDRLKGYTF.

The rearrangement joins TRBV4-1 to TRBJ2-1; TRBD2 is a possible D gene (6 bases). The CDR3 spans 14 residues. The V end lost 4 bases, the J end lost 0 bases, and 7 bases lay between the germline ends. CDR1 and CDR2 (germline): MGHRA, YSYEKL. This chain's CDR3 is CASSLGSSYNEQFF. The CDR3 region has the DNA TGCGCCAGCAGCCTCGGGAGCTCCTACAATGAGCAGTTCTTC.

The rearrangement uses TRBV19 and TRBJ2-2; tentatively, D is TRBD1 or TRBD2 (5 bases each). V was trimmed by 6 bases and J by 6 bases, leaving 17 bases between them. The CDR3 totals 15 residues. Germline V gene sequence: CDR1 LNHDA, CDR2 SQIVND (reference sequence). In DNA, the CDR3 is TGTGCCAGTAGGTCAGGGACGGTTAGCGCCGGGGAGCTGTTTTTT. Translation: CASRSGTVSAGELFF.

The V gene is TRBV19, the J gene TRBJ2-6, with a possible D match to TRBD2 (5 bases). V was pared by 1 base and J by 4 bases, with 11 bases between. CDR3 size: 16 residues. In germline, CDR1 is LNHDA, CDR2 SQIVND (reference sequence). The CDR3 loop reads CASSIGGTGGANVLTF. CDR3 DNA sequence: TGTGCCAGTAGTATAGGGGGAACGGGAGGGGCCAACGTCCTGACTTTC.

The CDR3 region is CSVGPGASDTEAFF. CDR3 DNA: TGCAGCGTTGGTCCGGGGGCGAGCGACACTGAAGCTTTCTTT. The rearrangement links TRBV29-1 to TRBJ1-1; D is perhaps TRBD1 (6 bases). The CDR3 is 14 amino acids. Germline values: CDR1 SQVTM, CDR2 ANQGSEA. The ends were cut back, 4 bases at V and 3 bases at J, with 15 bases in the middle.

The rearrangement uses TRBV28 and TRBJ1-2; tentative D call: TRBD1 (5 bases). Germline values: CDR1 MDHEN, CDR2 SYDVKM. The CDR3 covers 13 residues. The V end was cut by 5 bases, the J end by 4 bases, with 11 bases between. Here the CDR3 reads CASSLQGSYGYTF. The CDR3 bases are TGTGCCAGCAGTCTGCAGGGCAGCTATGGCTACACCTTC.

This clone was found once. V gene TRBV28 combines with J gene TRBJ2-2; TRBD2 agrees at 11 bases. With V trimmed by 3 bases and J by 4 bases, 4 bases remained unmatched. Germline V gives CDR1 MDHEN, CDR2 SYDVKM. The CDR3 totals 16 residues. For the CDR3, the DNA is TGTGCCAGCAGTTTTAGCGGGAGGGGTCGCACCGGGGAGCTGTTTTTT. This translates into CASSFSGRGRTGELFF.

DNA for the CDR3: TGCGCCAGCAGCCAAGATTGGGACAGGACCAACTATGGCTACACCTTC. Translated: CASSQDWDRTNYGYTF. The chain carries TRBV4-1 and TRBJ1-2; the match to TRBD1 covers 8 bases. With V trimmed by 0 bases and J by 2 bases, 5 bases remained unmatched. Germline CDR1 is MGHRA and CDR2 is YSYEKL. This CDR3 has 16 amino acids.

The chain recombines TRBV18 with TRBJ1-5; D not certain. From germline, CDR1 is KGHSH and CDR2 LQKENI. Trimming took off 2 bases at V and 0 bases at J, with 5 bases between the two ends. This CDR3 has 14 residues. This CDR3 is CASSPIHSNQPQHF. The CDR3 DNA sequence: TGTGCCAGCTCACCAATCCATAGCAATCAGCCCCAGCATTTT.

J is TRBJ1-4 and V is TRBV28; TRBD1 aligns across 7 bases. The V and J ends lost 1 base and 7 bases, in that order; junction bases with no gene match: 9. Germline CDR1 is MDHEN and CDR2 is SYDVKM. This CDR3 is built from 16 residues. Here the CDR3 reads CASSLSSGGGVEKLFF. The CDR3 DNA is TGTGCCAGCAGTTTATCATCAGGGGGAGGGGTTGAAAAACTGTTTTTT. Full variable domain (outside the CDR3, taken from reference TRBV28 and TRBJ1-4): DVKVTQSSRYLVKRTGEKVFLECVQDMDHENMFWYRQDPGLGLRLIYFSYDVKMKEKGDIPEGYSVSREKKERFSLILESASTNQTSMYLCASSLSSGGGVEKLFFGSGTQLSVL.

The chain recombines TRBV6-5 with TRBJ1-2; TRBD1 matches at 7 bases. Trimming removed 6 bases from V and 4 bases from J; junction bases left unmatched: 11. Germline CDR1 MNHEY, CDR2 SVGAGI. The CDR3 runs to 15 residues. CDR3 coding DNA: TGTGCCAGCAGACCCTTCGCAGGACAGGCCTATGGCTACACCTTC. This sequence encodes CASRPFAGQAYGYTF.

J is TRBJ1-2 and V is TRBV14, with D possibly matching TRBD1 (5 bases). Germline lookup yields CDR1 SGHDN and CDR2 FVKESK. The CDR3 contains 15 residues. The V end lost 0 bases, the J end lost 5 bases, and 13 bases lay between the germline ends. The CDR3 sequence is CASSQEDGDSYGYTF. For the CDR3, the DNA is TGTGCCAGCAGCCAAGAGGACGGGGACTCGTATGGCTACACCTTC.

The chain is built from TRBV3-1 (or the pseudogene TRBV3-2) and TRBJ2-3; TRBD1 is a possible D gene (6 bases). Germline-derived CDR1 and CDR2 are LGHDT and YNNKEL (reference sequence). The V and J ends lost 6 bases and 4 bases respectively, with 17 bases between them. The CDR3 extends over 15 amino acids. The CDR3, as DNA: TGTGCCAGCAGGCCCAAACAGGGTCGAGCAGATACGCAGTATTTT. Residues: CASRPKQGRADTQYF.

The chain joins TRBV18 to TRBJ1-3; 8 bases align to TRBD1. The ends lost 3 bases at V and 6 bases at J; junction bases unmatched: 10. Germline CDR1 reads KGHSH; CDR2 reads LQKENI. This CDR3 has 16 amino acids. The CDR3 bases are TGTGCCAGCTCACCCGGGACAGGCGGGTTGGAAAACACCATATATTTT. It codes for CASSPGTGGLENTIYF. Supplemented by reference TRBV18 and TRBJ1-3, the full variable domain reads NAGVMQNPRHLVRRRGQEARLRCSPMKGHSHVYWYRQLPEEGLKFMVYLQKENIIDESGMPKERFSAEFPKEGPSILRIQQVVRGDSAAYFCASSPGTGGLENTIYFGEGSWLTVV.

The rearrangement links TRBV19 to TRBJ2-7; D not resolved. Germline V gives CDR1 LNHDA, CDR2 SQIVND (reference sequence). The CDR3 spans 12 residues. The V end lost 4 bases, the J end lost 7 bases, and 11 bases lay between the germline ends. The CDR3 protein is CASSTAMGEQYF. The DNA of the CDR3 is TGTGCCAGTAGTACGGCCATGGGGGAGCAGTACTTC.